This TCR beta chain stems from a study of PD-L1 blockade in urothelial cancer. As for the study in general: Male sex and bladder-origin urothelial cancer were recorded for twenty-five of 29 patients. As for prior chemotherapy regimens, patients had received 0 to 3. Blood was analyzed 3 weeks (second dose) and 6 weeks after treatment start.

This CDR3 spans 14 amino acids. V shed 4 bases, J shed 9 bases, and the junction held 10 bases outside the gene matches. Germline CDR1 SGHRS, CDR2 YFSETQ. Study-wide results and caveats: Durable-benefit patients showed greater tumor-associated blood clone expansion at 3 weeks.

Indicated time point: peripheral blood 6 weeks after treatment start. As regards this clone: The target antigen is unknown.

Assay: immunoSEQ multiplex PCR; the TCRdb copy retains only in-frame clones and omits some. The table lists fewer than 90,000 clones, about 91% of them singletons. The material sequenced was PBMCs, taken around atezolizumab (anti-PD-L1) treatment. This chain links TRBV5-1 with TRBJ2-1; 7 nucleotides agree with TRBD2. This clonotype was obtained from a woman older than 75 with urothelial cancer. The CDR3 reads CASSPILGTTEQFF. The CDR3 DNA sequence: TGCGCCAGCAGCCCCATTCTGGGGACTACTGAGCAGTTCTTC.